The 24 T cell receptor beta chains presented below share a single source sample, sequenced in a study of T cell repertoires in cytomegalovirus infection. TCRdb re-called the reads with MiXCR, one entry per CDR3 protein. The sample records some 390,000 distinct CDR3 sequences, roughly 20% being singletons. The sequenced sample was PBMCs. The receptors shown here come from a human donor in good health (CMV status not recorded). Some clones in this sample may be carry-over from other donors' samples.

This clonotype appeared many times. V is TRBV7-2 and J is TRBJ2-5; D is unclear. V was cut by 5 bases and J by 5 bases, with 9 bases left in between. The germline V gene encodes CDR1 SGHTA and CDR2 FQGNSA. This CDR3 is 12 amino acids long. CDR3 sequence: CASSRRTETQYF. In DNA form, the CDR3 reads TGTGCCAGCAGCCGAAGGACGGAGACCCAGTACTTC.

This rearrangement joins TRBV28 to TRBJ1-1; no clear D gene. The CDR3 covers 12 residues. Deletions cut 7 bases from V and 6 bases from J, with 12 bases between. Germline CDR1 reads MDHEN; CDR2 reads SYDVKM. CDR3 coding DNA: TGTGCCAGCAAAGCCTCGATGGCTGAAGCTTTCTTT. Translation gives CASKASMAEAFF.

The chain joins TRBV7-8 to TRBJ2-4; weak D call: TRBD2 (6 bases). The germline gives CDR1 SGHVS, CDR2 FQNEAQ. There are 16 residues in the CDR3. The V end was cut by 4 bases, the J end by 4 bases, with 17 bases between. Written as DNA, the CDR3 is TGTGCCAGCAGCTCTCGCTTCCTACTAGCTAAAAACATTCAGTACTTC. Protein sequence: CASSSRFLLAKNIQYF.

The chain recombines TRBV11-2 with TRBJ2-7; D not resolved. The germline V and J ends were trimmed by 5 bases and 8 bases, with 19 bases remaining between them. CDR3 length equals 14 residues. Per the germline V gene, CDR1 is SGHAT and CDR2 is FQNNGV. The CDR3 region is CASSDKGWFTKQYF. As DNA, the CDR3 is TGTGCCAGCAGCGATAAGGGCTGGTTTACGAAGCAGTACTTC.

CDR3 DNA sequence: TGTGCCAGCACCATACCTGGACAGGGCTCATATAATTCACCCCTCCACTTT. This sequence encodes CASTIPGQGSYNSPLHF. The J gene is TRBJ1-6, the V gene TRBV2; 8 bases align to TRBD1. The CDR3 is made up of 17 amino acids. Germline CDR1 is SNHLY and CDR2 is FYNNEI. J was trimmed by 4 bases and V by 7 bases; bases with no gene match: 12.

This clonotype was recorded at least ten times. The CDR3 sequence: CASRGGGGSGTYEQYF. DNA for the CDR3: TGTGCCAGCAGAGGTGGAGGGGGTAGCGGGACTTACGAGCAGTACTTC. The genes are TRBV12-3 or TRBV12-4 and TRBJ2-7; 8 bases are shared with TRBD2. The CDR3 extends over 16 amino acids. V dropped 6 bases and J dropped 4; count of bases not matched to a gene: 14.

This clonotype was seen repeatedly, ten times or more. This chain uses TRBV6-2 or TRBV6-3 with TRBJ2-5, with TRBD1 as a possible D gene (5 bases). V was trimmed by 4 bases and J by 3 bases, leaving 9 bases between them. This CDR3 contains 13 residues. Per the germline V gene, CDR1 is MNHEY and CDR2 is SVGEGT. The DNA for the CDR3 is TGTGCCAGCAGTTCCAGGGTTGAAGAGACCCAGTACTTC. Its translation is CASSSRVEETQYF.

V is TRBV4-1 and J is TRBJ1-2; D is unclear. This CDR3 is 14 amino acids long. CDR1 is MGHRA, CDR2 YSYEKL, per germline. V was cut by 2 bases and J by 4 bases, with 11 bases left in between. The CDR3 region is CASSQIGRSYGYTF. In DNA form, the CDR3 reads TGCGCCAGCAGCCAAATCGGGCGCAGCTATGGCTACACCTTC.

The chain employs TRBV30 and TRBJ2-5; possible D gene TRBD1, 6 bases. Germline V CDR1 and CDR2: GTSNPN, SVGIG (reference sequence). CDR3 length: 13 residues. Trimming removed 5 bases from V and 4 bases from J, with 14 bases in between. CDR3 bases: TGTGCCTGGGAGCCGGGACAAAGAGAGACCCAGTACTTC. Protein product: CAWEPGQRETQYF.

The gene calls are TRBV29-1 and TRBJ2-1; 8 nucleotides match TRBD2. V lost 7 bases and J lost 0; bases outside the gene matches: 2. The CDR3 is 13 amino acids. Germline values: CDR1 SQVTM, CDR2 ANQGSEA. The CDR3 coding sequence is TGCAGCGGCGGGGGGAGCTCCTACAATGAGCAGTTCTTC. It encodes CSGGGSSYNEQFF.

This clonotype came up many times. DNA for the CDR3: TGTGCCAGCAGCTTGCAGGGAGACACTGAAGCTTTCTTT. Translating gives CASSLQGDTEAFF. The V call is TRBV7-2, the J call TRBJ1-1; D possibly corresponds to TRBD1 (5 bases). CDR3 size: 13 residues. Germline CDR1 SGHTA, CDR2 FQGNSA. Trimming pared 3 bases from V and 3 bases from J, leaving 8 bases between.

This clonotype came up many times. CDR3 in DNA: TGCGCCAGCAGCTTGGCGGCTAGCGGGGGGGGGAATGAGCAGTTCTTC. Residues: CASSLAASGGGNEQFF. J is TRBJ2-1 and V is TRBV5-1, with 12 bases identical to TRBD2. Trimming removed 0 bases from V and 7 bases from J; junction bases left unmatched: 5. The length of the CDR3 is 16 residues. Germline loops: CDR1 SGHRS, CDR2 YFSETQ.

This clonotype occurred a few times. The gene calls are TRBV5-1 and TRBJ2-1; the D is unclear. V lost 7 bases and J lost 5, with 16 bases in between. The CDR3 spans 14 residues. Looked up from germline, CDR1 is SGHRS and CDR2 is YFSETQ. CDR3: CASYIMSDNNEQFF. CDR3 DNA: TGCGCCAGCTATATAATGTCAGATAACAATGAGCAGTTCTTC.

This clonotype was seen repeatedly, ten times or more. The V call is TRBV7-2, the J call TRBJ2-5; D tentatively fits TRBD1 or TRBD2 (5 bases each). V was shortened by 4 bases and J by 1 base, with 10 bases between the two germline ends. Germline V gene lookup returns CDR1 SGHTA and CDR2 FQGNSA. The CDR3 contains 14 residues. This CDR3 reads CASSYNGAQETQYF. Here the CDR3 DNA reads TGTGCCAGCAGCTATAACGGGGCCCAAGAGACCCAGTACTTC.

This clonotype was found many times. Here the CDR3 DNA reads TGTGCCAGCAGTAGCGGAACTAAACAAGAGACCCAGTACTTC. Its protein is CASSSGTKQETQYF. The J gene is TRBJ2-5, the V gene TRBV28; TRBD2 might be the D (5 bases). Per germline, CDR1 MDHEN and CDR2 SYDVKM. This CDR3 spans 14 amino acids. Trimming took off 5 bases at V and 2 bases at J, with 12 bases between the two ends.

This chain links TRBV28 with TRBJ1-6, with 7 bases fitting TRBD1. Germline V gives CDR1 MDHEN, CDR2 SYDVKM. This CDR3 spans 16 amino acids. The trim removed 4 bases at V and 5 bases at J, leaving 8 bases unmatched. CDR3 sequence: CASSSLTGSDNSPLHF. DNA of the CDR3: TGTGCCAGCAGTTCGTTGACAGGGAGCGATAATTCACCCCTCCACTTT.

The chain has TRBV19 and TRBJ2-2, with D unclear. Looked up from germline, CDR1 is LNHDA and CDR2 is SQIVND (reference sequence). The CDR3 has 13 amino acids. Trimming stripped 0 bases from V and 6 bases from J, with 5 bases between. CDR3 in DNA: TGTGCCAGTAGTATAGATCGGTCCGGGGAGCTGTTTTTT. Its translation is CASSIDRSGELFF.

V is TRBV10-3 and J is TRBJ1-1; TRBD1 matches 8 bases. Germline V CDR1 and CDR2: ENHRY, SYGVKD. The V and J ends lost 5 bases and 4 bases, in that order; junction bases with no gene match: 9. CDR3 length: 15 residues. Written as DNA, the CDR3 is TGTGCCATCAGTCAGGAGGACAGGGCGGGCACTGAAGCTTTCTTT. Protein: CAISQEDRAGTEAFF.

This clonotype turned up a few times. V usage is TRBV28 and J usage is TRBJ2-1, with D uncertain. This CDR3 region has 16 residues. Germline V gives CDR1 MDHEN, CDR2 SYDVKM. The V gene lost 3 bases and the J gene lost 3 bases, with 15 bases spanning the gap. DNA of the CDR3: TGTGCCAGCAGTTTCTCGAGGCTCCGTTACTACAATGAGCAGTTCTTC. Amino acid sequence: CASSFSRLRYYNEQFF.

This clonotype was seen a handful of times. This chain connects TRBV20-1 to TRBJ2-3, with D perhaps TRBD2 (6 bases). V lost 5 bases, J lost 0 bases, and 15 bases lay in between. The CDR3 has 15 residues. Germline V gene data show CDR1 as DFQATT and CDR2 as SNEGSKA (reference sequence). CDR3 sequence (DNA): TGCAGTGCTTCCGGGACTCCAAAAAGCACAGATACGCAGTATTTT. Amino acid sequence: CSASGTPKSTDTQYF.

This clonotype was counted at least ten times. This chain uses TRBV7-2 with TRBJ2-7; possible D gene TRBD1, 5 bases. V was cut by 8 bases and J by 4 bases, with 15 bases left in between. The CDR3 length is 13 residues. Germline CDR1 and CDR2: SGHTA and FQGNSA. This chain's CDR3 is CASGAVGFYEQYF. The CDR3 DNA is TGTGCCAGCGGGGCAGTGGGGTTTTACGAGCAGTACTTC.

There are a few counts of this clonotype. V usage is TRBV7-2 and J usage is TRBJ1-5; no definite D call. Deletions cut 0 bases from V and 4 bases from J, with 7 bases between. CDR1 and CDR2 (germline): SGHTA, FQGNSA. This CDR3 is 14 amino acids long. Here the CDR3 reads CASSLAGANQPQHF. The DNA of the CDR3 is TGTGCCAGCAGCTTAGCTGGAGCAAATCAGCCCCAGCATTTT.

This chain connects TRBV20-1 to TRBJ1-1, with 9 bases matching TRBD1. The ends lost 6 bases at V and 3 bases at J; junction bases unmatched: 8. The CDR3 is 14 amino acids. Germline V gene lookup returns CDR1 DFQATT and CDR2 SNEGSKA (reference sequence). The CDR3 reads CSAGTGWIDTEAFF. CDR3 DNA: TGCAGTGCCGGGACAGGGTGGATTGACACTGAAGCTTTCTTT.

Ten or more counts support this clonotype. A junction boundary mismatches the germline segment, possibly from a read error. V usage is TRBV7-2 and J usage is TRBJ2-1; D remains unclear. The length of the CDR3 is 14 residues. The germline CDR1 and CDR2 sequences are SGHTA and FQGNSA. The CDR3 loop is CASSLVGWGNEQFF. CDR3 sequence (DNA): TGCGCCAGCAGCCTTGTAGGTTGGGGCAATGAGCAGTTCTTC.